Following are 8 T cell receptor beta chains from one sample sequenced in a study of radiation and T cells in renal cell carcinoma. Time point of the sample: baseline pretreatment blood. The treatment here: 15 Gy SBRT to primary tumor, nephrectomy 4 weeks later. Some clones are missing from TCRdb's copy, which holds only in-frame ones; the method was immunoSEQ multiplex PCR. The data contain 150,000 or so clones, approximately 90% of them singletons. The material sequenced was blood, taken from a patient whose treatment included radiotherapy and nephrectomy. All receptors derive from a woman aged 70-85 years with renal cell carcinoma.

V is TRBV5-1 and J is TRBJ2-5, with D possibly matching TRBD2 (5 bases). The germline CDR1 and CDR2 sequences are SGHRS and YFSETQ. This CDR3 is built from 14 residues. Deletions cut 4 bases from V and 1 base from J, with 11 bases between. CDR3 in amino acids: CASSPAGGQETQYF. CDR3 nucleotide sequence: TGCGCCAGCAGCCCCGCGGGCGGCCAAGAGACCCAGTACTTC.

The genes are TRBV6-5 and TRBJ1-5; weak D call: TRBD1 (5 bases). The CDR3 has 15 residues. Per the germline V gene, CDR1 is MNHEY and CDR2 is SVGAGI. The V and J ends lost 6 bases and 9 bases respectively, with 21 bases between them. CDR3 protein: CASSAGTAFGGPQHF. CDR3 nucleotide sequence: TGTGCCAGCAGCGCCGGGACGGCGTTTGGAGGGCCCCAGCATTTT.

This chain connects TRBV28 to TRBJ2-7; no clear D gene. The CDR3 spans 14 residues. Germline V CDR1 and CDR2: MDHEN, SYDVKM. Trimming took off 6 bases at V and 2 bases at J, with 14 bases between the two ends. Here the CDR3 reads CASRRSLTPYEQYF. For the CDR3, the DNA is TGTGCCAGCAGGCGAAGTCTCACCCCCTACGAGCAGTACTTC. Complete variable domain (other parts from reference TRBV28 and TRBJ2-7): DVKVTQSSRYLVKRTGEKVFLECVQDMDHENMFWYRQDPGLGLRLIYFSYDVKMKEKGDIPEGYSVSREKKERFSLILESASTNQTSMYLCASRRSLTPYEQYFGPGTRLTVT.

The chain is built from TRBV19 and TRBJ2-5; 7 positions match TRBD1. CDR1 is LNHDA and CDR2 is SQIVND in the germline V gene (reference sequence). Trimming at V came to 5 bases and at J to 2 bases, leaving 2 bases not matched to a gene. CDR3 length: 13 amino acids. The CDR3 sequence is CASSGGQQETQYF. The CDR3 coding sequence is TGTGCCAGTAGTGGGGGACAGCAAGAGACCCAGTACTTC.

This chain joins TRBV30 and TRBJ2-2; tentative D call: TRBD2 (6 bases). The CDR3 contains 13 residues. V was pared by 3 bases and J by 8 bases, with 13 bases between. The V gene's germline CDR1 is GTSNPN and CDR2 SVGIG (reference sequence). CDR3 loop: CAWSSAGRGELFF. CDR3 coding DNA: TGTGCCTGGAGCTCAGCGGGCAGAGGGGAGCTGTTTTTT.

The J gene is TRBJ1-2, the V gene TRBV19, with a possible D match to TRBD1 (5 bases). V was trimmed by 1 base and J by 6 bases, leaving 15 bases between them. Germline V gives CDR1 LNHDA, CDR2 SQIVND (reference sequence). This CDR3 is built from 15 residues. Here the CDR3 reads CASSIVGRVLDGYTF. As DNA, the CDR3 is TGTGCCAGTAGTATAGTCGGCAGGGTTTTGGATGGCTACACCTTC.

The gene calls are TRBV6-5 and TRBJ2-7, with 7 bases fitting TRBD2. This CDR3 has 15 amino acids. Germline values: CDR1 MNHEY, CDR2 SVGAGI. J lost 0 bases, V lost 7 bases, and 9 bases had no gene match. CDR3 nucleotide sequence: TGTGCCAGCACCACGGGGGGAGTGGGCTCCTACGAGCAGTACTTC. Translating it yields CASTTGGVGSYEQYF.

The chain recombines TRBV27 with TRBJ1-3; D is undetermined. This CDR3 comprises 12 residues. The V and J ends lost 8 bases and 4 bases respectively, with 9 bases between them. The germline V gene encodes CDR1 MNHEY and CDR2 SMNVEV (reference sequence). CDR3 DNA: TGTGCCAGCTCAAATGGGGGAAACACCATATATTTT. Translating it yields CASSNGGNTIYF.